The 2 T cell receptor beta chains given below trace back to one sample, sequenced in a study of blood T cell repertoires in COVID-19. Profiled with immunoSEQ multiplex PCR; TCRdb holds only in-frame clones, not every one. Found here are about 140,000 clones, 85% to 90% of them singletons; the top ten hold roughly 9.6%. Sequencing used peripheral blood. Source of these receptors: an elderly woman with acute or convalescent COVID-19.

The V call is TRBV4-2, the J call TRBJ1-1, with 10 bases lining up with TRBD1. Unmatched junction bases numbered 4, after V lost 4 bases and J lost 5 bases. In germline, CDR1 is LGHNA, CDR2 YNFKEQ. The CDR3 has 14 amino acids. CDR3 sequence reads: CASSRDRGETEAFF. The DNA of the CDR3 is TGTGCCAGCAGCCGGGACAGGGGTGAAACTGAAGCTTTCTTT.

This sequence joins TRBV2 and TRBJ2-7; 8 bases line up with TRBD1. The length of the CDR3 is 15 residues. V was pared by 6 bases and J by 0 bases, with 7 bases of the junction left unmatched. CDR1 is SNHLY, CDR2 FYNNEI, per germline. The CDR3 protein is CASSGGQVTSYEQYF. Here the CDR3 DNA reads TGTGCCAGCAGCGGGGGACAGGTCACCTCCTACGAGCAGTACTTC.